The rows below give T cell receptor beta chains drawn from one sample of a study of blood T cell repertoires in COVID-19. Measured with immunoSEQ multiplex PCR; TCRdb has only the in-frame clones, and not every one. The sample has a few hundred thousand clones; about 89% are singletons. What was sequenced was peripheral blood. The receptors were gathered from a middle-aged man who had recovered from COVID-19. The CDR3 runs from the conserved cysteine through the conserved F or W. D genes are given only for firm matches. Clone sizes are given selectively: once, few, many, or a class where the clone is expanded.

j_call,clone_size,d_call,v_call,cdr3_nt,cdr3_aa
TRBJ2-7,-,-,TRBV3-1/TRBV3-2,TGTGCCAGCAGCTCCCGTCCGCCAGGGGCCAGAGAGCAGTACTTC,CASSSRPPGAREQYF
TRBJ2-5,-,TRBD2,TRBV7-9,TGTGCCAGCAAACACTCGGGACTAGCGGGGGGGCCAGGGGAGACCCAGTACTTC,CASKHSGLAGGPGETQYF
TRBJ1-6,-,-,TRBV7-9,TGTGCCAGCACTACGGGTCCTGGGAATTCACCCCTCCACTTT,CASTTGPGNSPLHF
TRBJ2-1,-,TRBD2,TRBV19,TGTGCCAGTAGTATTGGTAGCGGGAGGCAGTACAATGAGCAGTTCTTC,CASSIGSGRQYNEQFF
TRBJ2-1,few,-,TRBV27,TGTGCCAGCAGTCCTGACAGAGGCTCCTACAATGAGCAGTTCTTC,CASSPDRGSYNEQFF
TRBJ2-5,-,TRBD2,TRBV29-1,TGCAGCGTTAAAGGGCCCGGCACGGGGGGTGGGGAGACCCAGTACTTC,CSVKGPGTGGGETQYF
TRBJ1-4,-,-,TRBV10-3,TGTGCCACCCGGGGGGTTAGGGAAAAACTGTTTTTT,CATRGVREKLFF
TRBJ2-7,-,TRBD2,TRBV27,TGTGCCAGCAGCCCGCTAGCGGGCGTCGGGTACGAGCAGTACTTC,CASSPLAGVGYEQYF
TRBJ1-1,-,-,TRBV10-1,TGCGCCAGCAGTGAGTCGTCCGCAGGAGGAACTGAAGCTTTCTTT,CASSESSAGGTEAFF
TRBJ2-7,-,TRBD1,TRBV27,TGTACGACAGGGAGCTCCTACGAGCAGTACTTC,CTTGSSYEQYF
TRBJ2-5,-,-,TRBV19,TGTGCCAGTAACAACAGGGTGGGGACCCAGTACTTC,CASNNRVGTQYF
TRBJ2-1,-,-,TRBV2,TGTGCCAGCAGTGAAGGTTGGCAGGGATCCTTCTTC,CASSEGWQGSFF
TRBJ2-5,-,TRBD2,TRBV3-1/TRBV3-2,TGTGCCAGCAGCCAAGTACCCTCTGCGGCGGGGGGACAAGAGACCCAGTACTTC,CASSQVPSAAGGQETQYF
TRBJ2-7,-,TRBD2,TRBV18,TGTGCCAGCTCCCAATCGGGGGGATTTAACGAGCAGTACTTC,CASSQSGGFNEQYF
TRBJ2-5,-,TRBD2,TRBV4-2,TGTGCCAGCAGCCAAGAGCTAGCGGGGGGCCAAGAGACCCAGTACTTC,CASSQELAGGQETQYF
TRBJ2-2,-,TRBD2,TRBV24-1,TGTGCCACCAGTGATTCCGGGACTAGCGGACACACCGGGGAGCTGTTTTTT,CATSDSGTSGHTGELFF
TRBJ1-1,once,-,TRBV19,TGTGCCAGCCGGAGGTGGGGGGATGTCACTGAAGCTTTCTTT,CASRRWGDVTEAFF
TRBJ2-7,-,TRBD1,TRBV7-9,TGTGCCAGCAGCTTTGGGGACAGTAAAGCCTACGAGCAGTACTTC,CASSFGDSKAYEQYF
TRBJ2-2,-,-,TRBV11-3,TGTGCCAGCAGCTTAGGGAGGTTAACCGGGGAGCTGTTTTTT,CASSLGRLTGELFF
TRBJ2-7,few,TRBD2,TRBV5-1,TGCGCCAGCAGCCGGACTCTGACTAGCGGCTCCTACGAGCAGTACTTC,CASSRTLTSGSYEQYF
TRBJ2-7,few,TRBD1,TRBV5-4,TGTGCCAGCAGCCAGGGACAGTTGAGGGAGCAGTACTTC,CASSQGQLREQYF
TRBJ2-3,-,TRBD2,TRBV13,TGTGCCAGCAGCTCCCAATTGACTAGCGCAGATACGCAGTATTTT,CASSSQLTSADTQYF
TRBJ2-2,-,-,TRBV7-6,TGTGCCAGCAGCTTAGTATTCCAGGGCCACGGGGAGCTGTTTTTT,CASSLVFQGHGELFF
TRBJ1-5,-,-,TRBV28,TGTGCCAGCAGTTTACGGCGGGTGGGTTGGATCAATCAGCCCCAGCATTTT,CASSLRRVGWINQPQHF
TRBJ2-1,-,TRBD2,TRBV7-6,TGTGCCAGCAGCTTAATGTCTGGGCTAGCGGGCCGTCCGGGGTACAATGAGCAGTTCTTC,CASSLMSGLAGRPGYNEQFF
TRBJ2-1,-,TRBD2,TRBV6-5,TGTGCCAGCAGGCCTAGCGGGAGGGCCGTGAATGAGCAGTTCTTC,CASRPSGRAVNEQFF
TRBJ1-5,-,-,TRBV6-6,TGTGCCAGCAGTTACGTTGCCCCGGGGGTCAATCAGCCCCAGCATTTT,CASSYVAPGVNQPQHF
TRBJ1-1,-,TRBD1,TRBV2,TGTGCCAGCAAAGGGGACAGATTGAACACTGAAGCTTTCTTT,CASKGDRLNTEAFF
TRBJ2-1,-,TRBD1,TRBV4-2,TGTGCCAGCAGCCAACCGGGACAGGCTTCCCCGTCGAGGAATGAGCAGTTCTTC,CASSQPGQASPSRNEQFF
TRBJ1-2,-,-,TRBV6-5,TGTGCCAGCAGCCTTACAGCGCACCAGGGCTATGGCTACACCTTC,CASSLTAHQGYGYTF
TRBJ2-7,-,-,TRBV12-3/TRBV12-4,TGTGCCGTCCGGCGGGGAAACTCCTACGAGCAGTACTTC,CAVRRGNSYEQYF
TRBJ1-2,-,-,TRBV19,TGTGCCAGTAGTCCATACGTAACAGCTAACTATGGCTACACCTTC,CASSPYVTANYGYTF
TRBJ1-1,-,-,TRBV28,TGTGCCAGCAAGGGACTGCCAGGGACTGAAGCTTTCTTT,CASKGLPGTEAFF
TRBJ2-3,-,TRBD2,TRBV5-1,TGCGCCAGCAGCCGCGGGGGGCCAGAAGATACGCAGTATTTT,CASSRGGPEDTQYF
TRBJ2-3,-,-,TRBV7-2,TGTGCCAGCAGCTTAGTCGTTGCTAGCGCGGCCTCCGATACGCAGTATTTT,CASSLVVASAASDTQYF
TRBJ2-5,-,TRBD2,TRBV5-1,TGCGCCAGCAGCTCCGGGACTACCCTCGGAACCCAGTACTTC,CASSSGTTLGTQYF